This T cell receptor beta chain was sequenced during a study of shared clonotypes between healthy human individuals. Study details: Those who served as donors were two women and a few men between the ages of 18 and 49.

CD45RO-negative CD8 cells positively selected for CCR7 made up the naive population, which excluded terminally differentiated effector memory CD45RA+ cells. The run depth of the assay was deep. Using about 0.2 ug DNA, approximately 30,000 T cell genomes, the sorted-subset replicate PCRs were run. The protocol was immunoSEQ multiplex PCR, while the TCRdb copy is restricted to in-frame clones and leaves out a portion. The sample includes nearly 2 million clones, about 94% seen only once; the top ten take more than 0.9%. Study outcomes and limitations: Sharing of clonotypes among donors was expected to vary with sequencing depth.

Concerning this clone itself: Antigen: not known.

Germline V CDR1 and CDR2: KGHSH, LQKENI. Unmatched junction bases numbered 7, after V lost 6 bases and J lost 6 bases. CDR3 length: 13 amino acids. The receptor was derived from a man aged 18-30 years in good health. The material sequenced was naive CD8+ T cells sorted from blood. The chain is built from TRBV18 and TRBJ2-7, with 8 bases that match TRBD1. CDR3 in DNA: TGTGCCAGCTCCGAACAGGGGGAAGGCGAGCAGTACTTC. It codes for CASSEQGEGEQYF.